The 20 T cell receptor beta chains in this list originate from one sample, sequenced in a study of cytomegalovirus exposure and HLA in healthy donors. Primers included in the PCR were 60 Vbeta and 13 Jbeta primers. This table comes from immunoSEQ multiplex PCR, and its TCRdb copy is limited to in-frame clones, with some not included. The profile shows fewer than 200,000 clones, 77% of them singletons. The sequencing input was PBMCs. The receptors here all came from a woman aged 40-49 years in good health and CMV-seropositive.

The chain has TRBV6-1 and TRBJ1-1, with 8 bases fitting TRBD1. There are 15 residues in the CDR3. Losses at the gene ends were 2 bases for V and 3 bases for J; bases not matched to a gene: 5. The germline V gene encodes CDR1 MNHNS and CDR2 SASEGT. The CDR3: CASSERFRGHTEAFF. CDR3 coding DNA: TGTGCCAGCAGTGAAAGGTTCAGGGGGCACACTGAAGCTTTCTTT.

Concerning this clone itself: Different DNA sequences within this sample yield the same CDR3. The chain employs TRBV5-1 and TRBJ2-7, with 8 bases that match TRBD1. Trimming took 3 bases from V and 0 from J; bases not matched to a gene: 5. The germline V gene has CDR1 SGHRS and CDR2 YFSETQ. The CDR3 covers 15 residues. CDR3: CASSSGTGSSYEQYF. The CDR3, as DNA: TGCGCCAGCAGCTCAGGGACAGGTAGCTCCTACGAGCAGTACTTC.

The CDR3 here is CASSLGTPLRDTEAFF. The CDR3 region has the DNA TGTGCCAGCAGCTTAGGGACACCCCTAAGGGACACTGAAGCTTTCTTT. The chain links TRBV5-4 to TRBJ1-1; D is possibly TRBD1 (6 bases). The CDR3 runs to 16 residues. Germline loops: CDR1 SGHNT, CDR2 YYREEE (reference sequence). V was pared by 2 bases and J by 3 bases, with 17 bases between.

The CDR3 DNA sequence: TGTGCCTGGAGTGGCCCCGACAGAACCGGGGAGCTGTTTTTT. Protein sequence: CAWSGPDRTGELFF. The J gene is TRBJ2-2, the V gene TRBV30; possible D gene TRBD1, 5 bases. Trimming took 1 base from V and 5 from J, leaving 11 bases between them. The V gene's germline CDR1 is GTSNPN and CDR2 SVGIG (reference sequence). The CDR3 sequence is 14 residues long.

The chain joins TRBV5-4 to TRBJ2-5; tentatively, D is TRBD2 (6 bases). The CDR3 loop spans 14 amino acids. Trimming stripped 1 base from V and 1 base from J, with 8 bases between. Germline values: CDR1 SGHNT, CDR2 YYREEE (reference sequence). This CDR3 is CASSLPSAQETQYF. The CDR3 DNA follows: TGTGCCAGCAGCTTGCCTAGCGCCCAAGAGACCCAGTACTTC.

DNA for the CDR3: TGCGCCAGCAGCCCAGGACTAGCGGGTCCCTCCTACAATGAGCAGTTCTTC. This encodes CASSPGLAGPSYNEQFF. V usage is TRBV5-1 and J usage is TRBJ2-1; 11 bases map to TRBD2. CDR3 length: 17 amino acids. With 4 bases clipped from V and 0 bases from J, the junction kept 6 bases outside the gene matches. Germline V gene sequence: CDR1 SGHRS, CDR2 YFSETQ.

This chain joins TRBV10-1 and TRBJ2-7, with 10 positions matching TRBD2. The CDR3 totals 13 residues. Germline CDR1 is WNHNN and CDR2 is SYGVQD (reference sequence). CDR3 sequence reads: CAAQREGSYEQYF. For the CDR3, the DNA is TGCGCAGCCCAGCGGGAGGGAAGCTACGAGCAGTACTTC.

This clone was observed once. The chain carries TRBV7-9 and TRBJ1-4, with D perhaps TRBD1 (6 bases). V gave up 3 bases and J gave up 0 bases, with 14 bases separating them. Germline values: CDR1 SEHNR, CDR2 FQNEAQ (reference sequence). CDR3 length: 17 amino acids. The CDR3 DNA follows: TGTGCCAGCAGCTTTGGGACATCAGTTGCAACTAATGAAAAACTGTTTTTT. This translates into CASSFGTSVATNEKLFF.

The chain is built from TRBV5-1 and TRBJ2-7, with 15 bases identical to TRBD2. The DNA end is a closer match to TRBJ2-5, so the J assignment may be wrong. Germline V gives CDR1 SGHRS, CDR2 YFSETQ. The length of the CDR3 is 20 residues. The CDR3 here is CASSFAPWTSGGGSQETQYF. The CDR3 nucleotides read TGCGCCAGCAGCTTTGCCCCCTGGACTAGCGGGGGGGGAAGCCAAGAGACCCAGTACTTC.

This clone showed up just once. CDR3 protein: CSALGADTQYF. The DNA for the CDR3 is TGCAGTGCTCTGGGAGCAGATACGCAGTATTTT. This rearrangement joins TRBV20-1 to TRBJ2-3, with D possibly matching TRBD2 (5 bases). CDR1 DFQATT and CDR2 SNEGSKA come from the germline V gene (reference sequence). Trimming left V 5 bases short and J 4 bases short, with 7 bases between. The CDR3 runs 11 residues.

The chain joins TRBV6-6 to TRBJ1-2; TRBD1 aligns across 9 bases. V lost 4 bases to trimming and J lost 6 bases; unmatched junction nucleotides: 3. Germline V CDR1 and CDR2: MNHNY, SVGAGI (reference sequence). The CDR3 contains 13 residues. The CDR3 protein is CASSSRDRDGYTF. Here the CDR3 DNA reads TGTGCCAGCAGTTCCCGGGACAGGGATGGCTACACCTTC.

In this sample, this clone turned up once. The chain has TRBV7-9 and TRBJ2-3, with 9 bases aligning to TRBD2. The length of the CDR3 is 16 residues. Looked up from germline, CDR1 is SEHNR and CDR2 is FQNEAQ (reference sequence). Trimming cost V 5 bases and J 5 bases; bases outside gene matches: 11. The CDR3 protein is CASSPLSGRHVDTQYF. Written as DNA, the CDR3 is TGTGCCAGCAGCCCCCTGAGCGGGAGGCATGTAGATACGCAGTATTTT.

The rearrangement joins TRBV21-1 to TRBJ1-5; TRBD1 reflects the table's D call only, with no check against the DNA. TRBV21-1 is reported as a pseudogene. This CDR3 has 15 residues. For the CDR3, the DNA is TGTGCCAGCAGCTCCTGGACAGGGGGGAGTCAGCCCCAGCATTTT. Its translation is CASSSWTGGSQPQHF.

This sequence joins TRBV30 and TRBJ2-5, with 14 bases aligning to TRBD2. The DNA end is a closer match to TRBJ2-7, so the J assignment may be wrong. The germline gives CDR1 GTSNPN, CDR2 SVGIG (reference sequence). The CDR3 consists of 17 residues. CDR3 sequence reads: CAWSLGTSGSSVSEQYF. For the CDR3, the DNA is TGTGCCTGGAGTCTCGGGACTAGCGGGAGCAGCGTAAGCGAGCAGTACTTC.

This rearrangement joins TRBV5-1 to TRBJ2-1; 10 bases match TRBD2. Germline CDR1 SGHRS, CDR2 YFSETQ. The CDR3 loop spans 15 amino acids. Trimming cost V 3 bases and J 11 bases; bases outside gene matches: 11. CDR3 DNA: TGCGCCAGCAGCTCTGAGCTAGCGGGAGATCTCAAGCAGTTCTTC. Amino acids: CASSSELAGDLKQFF.

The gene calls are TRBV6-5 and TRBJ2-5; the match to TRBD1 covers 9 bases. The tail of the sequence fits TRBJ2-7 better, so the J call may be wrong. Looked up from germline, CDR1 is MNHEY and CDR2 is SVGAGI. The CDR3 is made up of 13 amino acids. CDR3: CASSRDRAYEQYF. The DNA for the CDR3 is TGTGCCAGCAGTCGGGACAGGGCCTACGAGCAGTACTTC.

This CDR3 is CASSLGTSGVGETQYF. CDR3 nucleotides: TGTGCCAGCAGCTTAGGGACTAGCGGGGTGGGGGAGACCCAGTACTTC. The genes are TRBV7-2 and TRBJ2-5, with TRBD2 identical over 12 bases. In germline, CDR1 is SGHTA, CDR2 FQGNSA. There are 16 residues in the CDR3. The V gene end was trimmed by 1 base and the J gene end by 5 bases; junction bases not matched to a gene: 5.

In DNA, the CDR3 is TGTGCCAGCAGCTTTCCTAGCGGGAGCAACAATGAGCAGTTCTTC. Translating it yields CASSFPSGSNNEQFF. This rearrangement joins TRBV5-4 to TRBJ2-1, with TRBD2 matching 10 bases. The CDR3 contains 15 residues. V dropped 2 bases and J dropped 5; count of bases not matched to a gene: 4. CDR1 and CDR2 from the germline V gene are SGHNT and YYREEE (reference sequence).

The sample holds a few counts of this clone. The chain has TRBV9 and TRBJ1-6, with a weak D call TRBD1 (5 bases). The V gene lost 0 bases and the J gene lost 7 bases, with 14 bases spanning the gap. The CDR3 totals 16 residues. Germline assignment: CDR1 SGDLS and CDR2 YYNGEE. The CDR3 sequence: CASSVDATVLNSPLHF. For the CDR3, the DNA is TGTGCCAGCAGCGTAGATGCGACAGTACTCAATTCACCCCTCCACTTT.

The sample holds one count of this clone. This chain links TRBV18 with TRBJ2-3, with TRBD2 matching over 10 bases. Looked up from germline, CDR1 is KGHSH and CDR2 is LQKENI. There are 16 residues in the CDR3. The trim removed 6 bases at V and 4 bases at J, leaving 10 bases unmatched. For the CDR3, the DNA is TGTGCCAGCTCCCCCAGTGATAGCGGGGGGCCAGATACGCAGTATTTT. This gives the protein CASSPSDSGGPDTQYF.